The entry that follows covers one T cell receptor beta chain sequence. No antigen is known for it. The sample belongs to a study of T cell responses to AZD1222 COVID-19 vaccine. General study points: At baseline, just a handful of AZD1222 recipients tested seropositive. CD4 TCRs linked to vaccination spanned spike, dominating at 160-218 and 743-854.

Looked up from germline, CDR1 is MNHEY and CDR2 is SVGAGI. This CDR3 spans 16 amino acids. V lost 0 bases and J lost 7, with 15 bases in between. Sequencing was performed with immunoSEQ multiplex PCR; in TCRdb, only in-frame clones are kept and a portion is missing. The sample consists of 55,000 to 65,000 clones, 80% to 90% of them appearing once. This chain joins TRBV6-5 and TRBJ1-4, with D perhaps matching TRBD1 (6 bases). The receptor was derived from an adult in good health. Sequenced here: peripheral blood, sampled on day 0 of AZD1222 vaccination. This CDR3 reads CASSYSRHREGEKLFF. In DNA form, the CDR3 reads TGTGCCAGCAGTTACTCGAGACACAGGGAGGGTGAAAAACTGTTTTTT.